Listed here are 9 T cell receptor beta chains from one sample, sequenced in a study of shared clonotypes between healthy human individuals. Sequenced by immunoSEQ multiplex PCR; TCRdb stores in-frame clones only, minus some. The sample consists of 1 million to 1.2 million clones, 77% of them appearing once. Sequences were obtained from memory CD4+ T cells from PBMCs. Subset here: CD45RA-negative fraction. Receptor source: a man between 18 and 29 years old in good health. Some clones in this sample may be carry-over from other donors' samples.

With respect to this clone: Additional DNA sequences in this sample encode the identical CDR3. This chain connects TRBV5-1 to TRBJ2-2; D not resolved. The CDR3 has 13 amino acids. CDR1 is SGHRS, CDR2 YFSETQ, per germline. Trimming cost V 4 bases and J 2 bases, with 6 bases left between them. The CDR3 loop is CASSHDNTGELFF. CDR3 DNA: TGCGCCAGCAGCCACGACAACACCGGGGAGCTGTTTTTT.

V gene TRBV7-3 combines with J gene TRBJ2-5; D perhaps matches TRBD2 (5 bases). This CDR3 has 14 residues. Germline lookup yields CDR1 SGHTA and CDR2 FQGTGA. Trimming removed 8 bases from V and 5 bases from J, with 18 bases in between. The CDR3, as DNA: TGTGCCAGCGCGGAACACTCGGTAGCGGAGACCCAGTACTTC. It translates to CASAEHSVAETQYF.

The chain joins TRBV28 to TRBJ1-2, with 7 bases lining up with TRBD1. The CDR3 runs 14 residues. Germline V gene lookup returns CDR1 MDHEN and CDR2 SYDVKM. V was clipped by 6 bases and J by 7 bases; unmatched bases: 11. The CDR3 bases are TGTGCCAGCAGCCTCTTGACAGGGTCCAGTGGCTACACCTTC. Translated: CASSLLTGSSGYTF.

The chain combines TRBV7-9 with TRBJ1-3; D is unresolved. CDR1 is SEHNR and CDR2 is FQNEAQ in the germline V gene (reference sequence). The CDR3 is made up of 14 amino acids. The V end was cut by 5 bases, the J end by 3 bases, with 11 bases between. CDR3 DNA sequence: TGTGCCAGCAGCGGGCGACCTATTGGAAACACCATATATTTT. As protein: CASSGRPIGNTIYF.

This sequence joins TRBV19 and TRBJ1-2, with D possibly being TRBD1 (5 bases). CDR3 length: 14 amino acids. Trimming stripped 7 bases from V and 5 bases from J, with 17 bases between. Germline assignment: CDR1 LNHDA and CDR2 SQIVND (reference sequence). The CDR3 region is CASMSGEIPYGYTF. The CDR3, as DNA: TGTGCCAGTATGTCGGGGGAAATCCCTTATGGCTACACCTTC.

Of note for this clone: A read error is possible here, since a much larger clone lies one base away. V is TRBV30 and J is TRBJ1-1; D unclear. Germline V gene data show CDR1 as GTSNPN and CDR2 as SVGIG (reference sequence). Trimming took 3 bases from V and 1 from J, leaving 6 bases between them. The CDR3 is made up of 12 amino acids. CDR3 sequence (DNA): TGTGCCTGGAGATCACAGAACACTGAAGCTTTCTTT. Protein: CAWRSQNTEAFF.

The J gene is TRBJ2-5, the V gene TRBV30; D gene uncertain. This CDR3 has 15 residues. Trimming cost V 0 bases and J 1 base, with 12 bases left between them. The germline V gene has CDR1 GTSNPN and CDR2 SVGIG (reference sequence). The CDR3 loop is CAWSVSGSTQETQYF. Here the CDR3 DNA reads TGTGCCTGGAGTGTATCTGGGTCTACCCAAGAGACCCAGTACTTC.

The chain carries TRBV5-1 and TRBJ2-1, with 16 bases identical to TRBD2. V was pared by 4 bases and J by 6 bases, with 1 base of the junction left unmatched. The CDR3 runs to 15 residues. CDR1 is SGHRS, CDR2 YFSETQ, per germline. Written as DNA, the CDR3 is TGCGCCAGCAGCGGGACTAGCGGGAGGGCCAATGAGCAGTTCTTC. It translates to CASSGTSGRANEQFF.

The V gene is TRBV7-9, the J gene TRBJ1-2, with D uncertain. CDR3 length: 12 residues. Germline V gene data show CDR1 as SEHNR and CDR2 as FQNEAQ (reference sequence). V lost 5 bases, J lost 4 bases, and 8 bases lay in between. The CDR3 loop reads CASSANFYGYTF. Written as DNA, the CDR3 is TGTGCCAGCAGCGCGAATTTCTATGGCTACACCTTC.